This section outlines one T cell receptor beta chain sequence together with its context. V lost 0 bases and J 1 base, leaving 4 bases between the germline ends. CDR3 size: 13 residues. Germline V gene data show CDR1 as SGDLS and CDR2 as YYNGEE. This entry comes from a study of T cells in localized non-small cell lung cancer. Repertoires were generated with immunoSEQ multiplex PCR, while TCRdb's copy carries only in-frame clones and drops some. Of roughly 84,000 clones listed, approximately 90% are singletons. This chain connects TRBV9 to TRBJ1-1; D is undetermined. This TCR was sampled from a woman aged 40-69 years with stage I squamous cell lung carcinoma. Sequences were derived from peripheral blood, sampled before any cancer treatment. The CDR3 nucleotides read TGTGCCAGCAGCGTAGTTCCGAACACTGAAGCTTTCTTT. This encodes CASSVVPNTEAFF.